These T cell receptor beta chains were read from a single sample in a study of molecular identifiers for immune sequencing clone quantification. MiXCR, run by TCRdb on the PCR reads, gives a single entry per CDR3 protein. This table has over 600,000 distinct CDR3 sequences, around 20% appearing once. Sequenced input: naive CD8+ T cells from blood, with Jurkat cell RNA spiked in. These TCRs come from a human donor in good health. Some libraries in this study had Jurkat cell RNA spiked in. CDR3s leave out the opening cysteine and the closing phenylalanine or tryptophan. Each record gives: V gene, CDR3 protein.

>TRBV20-1
SARDTGTGGGEQY
>TRBV6-6
ASSQTSGRNPRGTDTQY
>TRBV7-9
ASSLGGRPSYVQY
>TRBV20-1
SVTSGFSYEQY
>TRBV9
ASSVEGTGAHEQY
>TRBV3-2
ASSQGPPAYEQY
>TRBV7-3
ASSPGRFGTDTQY
>TRBV12-3/TRBV12-4
ASRDRSYGYT
>TRBV2
ASTKAGHAEAF
>TRBV20-1
SASTGFSYEQY
>TRBV4-3
ASSQDPAGTHYEQY
>TRBV7-9
ASSLVGGQKYNEQF